The source of this TCR beta chain is a study of shared clonotypes between healthy human individuals. Study overall: Three CD4 naive, three CD4 memory, two CD8 naive and one CD8 memory plate were used per donor. The study's findings and limits: With a handful of donors compared, roughly 4.9% of naive CD4 clonotypes were shared.

This CDR3 has 14 amino acids. Looked up from germline, CDR1 is SGHVS and CDR2 is FQNEAQ. V gave up 5 bases and J gave up 3 bases, with 14 bases separating them. Terminally differentiated effector memory CD45RA+ cells were left out of the naive CD8 fraction, which was CD45RO-negative and positively selected for CCR7. TCRdb's copy holds only in-frame clones and misses some; the assay was immunoSEQ multiplex PCR. Of about 2.1 million clones listed, more than 85% are singletons. Concerning this clone itself: The antigen is not known.

The chain combines TRBV7-8 with TRBJ2-7; D perhaps matches TRBD2 (6 bases). What was sequenced was naive CD8+ T cells from PBMCs. This TCR came from a man between 18 and 29 years old in good health. Some clones in this sample may be carry-over from other donors' samples. In DNA, the CDR3 is TGTGCCAGCAGCCCCGCGAGGCGGGACTACGAGCAGTACTTC. Its translation: CASSPARRDYEQYF.